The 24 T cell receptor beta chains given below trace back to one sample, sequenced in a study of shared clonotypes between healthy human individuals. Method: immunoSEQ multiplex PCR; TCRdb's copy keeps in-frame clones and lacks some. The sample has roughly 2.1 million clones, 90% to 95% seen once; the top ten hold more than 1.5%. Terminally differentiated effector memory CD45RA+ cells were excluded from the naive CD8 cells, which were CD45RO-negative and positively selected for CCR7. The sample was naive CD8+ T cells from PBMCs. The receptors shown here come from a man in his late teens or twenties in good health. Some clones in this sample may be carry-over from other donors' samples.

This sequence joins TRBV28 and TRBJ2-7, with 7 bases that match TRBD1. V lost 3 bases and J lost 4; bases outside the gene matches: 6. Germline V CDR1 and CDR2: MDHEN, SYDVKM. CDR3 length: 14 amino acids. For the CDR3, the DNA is TGTGCCAGCAGTTTGACAGGGCAGGTTTACGAGCAGTACTTC. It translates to CASSLTGQVYEQYF.

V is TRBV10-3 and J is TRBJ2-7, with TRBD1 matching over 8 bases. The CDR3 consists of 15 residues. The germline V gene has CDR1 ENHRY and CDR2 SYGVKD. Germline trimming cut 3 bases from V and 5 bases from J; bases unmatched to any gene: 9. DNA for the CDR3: TGTGCCATCAGTGATCCGGACAGGGTTTTCGACGAGCAGTACTTC. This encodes CAISDPDRVFDEQYF.

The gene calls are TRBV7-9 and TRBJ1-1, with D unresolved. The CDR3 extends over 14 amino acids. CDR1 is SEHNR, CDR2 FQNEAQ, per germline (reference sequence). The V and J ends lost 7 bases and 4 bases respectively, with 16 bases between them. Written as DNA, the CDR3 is TGTGCCAGCACCCCTTCGGGGTCCTTCACTGAAGCTTTCTTT. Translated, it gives CASTPSGSFTEAFF.

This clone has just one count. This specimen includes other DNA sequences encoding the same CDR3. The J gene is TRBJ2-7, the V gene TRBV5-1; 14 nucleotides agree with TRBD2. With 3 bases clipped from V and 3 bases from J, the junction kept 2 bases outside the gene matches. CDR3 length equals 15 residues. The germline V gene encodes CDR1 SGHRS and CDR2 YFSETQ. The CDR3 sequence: CASSSGTSGSYEQYF. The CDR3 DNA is TGCGCCAGCAGCTCAGGGACTAGCGGGAGCTACGAGCAGTACTTC.

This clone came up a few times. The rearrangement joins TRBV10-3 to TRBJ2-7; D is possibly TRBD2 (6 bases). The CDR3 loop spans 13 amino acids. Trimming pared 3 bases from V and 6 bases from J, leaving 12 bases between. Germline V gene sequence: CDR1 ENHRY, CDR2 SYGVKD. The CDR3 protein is CAISDSAGLEQYF. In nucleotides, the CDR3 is TGTGCCATCAGTGACTCAGCGGGCCTCGAGCAGTACTTC.

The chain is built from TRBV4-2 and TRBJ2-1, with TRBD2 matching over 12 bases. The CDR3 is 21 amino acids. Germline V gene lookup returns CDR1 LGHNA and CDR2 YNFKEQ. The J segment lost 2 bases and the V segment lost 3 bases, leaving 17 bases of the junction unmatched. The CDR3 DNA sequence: TGTGCCAGCAGCCAGTTCGGCGGACTAGCGGGAATAAGGCCCACCTACAATGAGCAGTTCTTC. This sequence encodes CASSQFGGLAGIRPTYNEQFF.

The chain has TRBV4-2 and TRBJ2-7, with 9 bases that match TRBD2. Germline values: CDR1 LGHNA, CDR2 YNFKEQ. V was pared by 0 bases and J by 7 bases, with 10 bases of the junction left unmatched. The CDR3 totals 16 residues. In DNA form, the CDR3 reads TGTGCCAGCAGCCAAGATCTAGGCGGGGGGGAGGAGGAGCAGTACTTC. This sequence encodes CASSQDLGGGEEEQYF.

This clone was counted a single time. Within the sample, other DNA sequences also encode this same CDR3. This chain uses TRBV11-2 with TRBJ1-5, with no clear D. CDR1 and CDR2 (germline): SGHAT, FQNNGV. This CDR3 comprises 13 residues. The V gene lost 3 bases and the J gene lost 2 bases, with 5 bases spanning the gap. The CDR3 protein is CASSLDGNQPQHF. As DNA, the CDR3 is TGTGCCAGCAGCTTGGACGGCAATCAGCCCCAGCATTTT.

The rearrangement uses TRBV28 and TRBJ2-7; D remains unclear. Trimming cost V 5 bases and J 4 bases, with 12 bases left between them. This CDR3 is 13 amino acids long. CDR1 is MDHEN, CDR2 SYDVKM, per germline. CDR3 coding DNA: TGTGCCAGCAGTCGCGGCCCGGGTTACGAGCAGTACTTC. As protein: CASSRGPGYEQYF.

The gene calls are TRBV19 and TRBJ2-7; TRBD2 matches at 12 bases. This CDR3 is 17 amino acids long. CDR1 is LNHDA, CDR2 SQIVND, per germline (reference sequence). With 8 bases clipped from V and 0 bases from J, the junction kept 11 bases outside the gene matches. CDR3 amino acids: CASPTSGRLPPSYEQYF. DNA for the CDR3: TGTGCCAGTCCTACTAGCGGGAGGCTCCCCCCCTCCTACGAGCAGTACTTC.

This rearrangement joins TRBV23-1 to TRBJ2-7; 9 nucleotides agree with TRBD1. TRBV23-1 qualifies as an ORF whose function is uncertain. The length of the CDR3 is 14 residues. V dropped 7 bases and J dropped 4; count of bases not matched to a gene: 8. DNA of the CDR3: TGCGCCAGCACTCCGGGACAGGGCCTATACGAGCAGTACTTC. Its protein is CASTPGQGLYEQYF.

CDR3 region: CASSLGLRQGNEQFF. In DNA, the CDR3 is TGTGCCAGCAGCTTAGGCCTGAGACAGGGCAATGAGCAGTTCTTC. The chain recombines TRBV13 with TRBJ2-1; TRBD1 matches 7 bases. Germline lookup yields CDR1 PRHDT and CDR2 FYEKMQ (reference sequence). CDR3 length: 15 amino acids. With V trimmed by 0 bases and J by 6 bases, 5 bases remained unmatched.

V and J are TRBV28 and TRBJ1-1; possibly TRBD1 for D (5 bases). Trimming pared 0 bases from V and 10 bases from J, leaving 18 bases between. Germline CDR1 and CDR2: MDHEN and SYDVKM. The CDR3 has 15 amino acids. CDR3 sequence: CASSLWGQPAPGAFF. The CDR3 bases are TGTGCCAGCAGTTTATGGGGGCAGCCGGCCCCAGGAGCTTTCTTT.

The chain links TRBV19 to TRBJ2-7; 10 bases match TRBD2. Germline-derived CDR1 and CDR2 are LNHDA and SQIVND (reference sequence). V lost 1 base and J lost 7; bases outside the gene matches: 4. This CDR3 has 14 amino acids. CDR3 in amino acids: CASSIGSSGSEQYF. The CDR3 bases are TGTGCCAGTAGTATAGGGTCTAGCGGGAGTGAGCAGTACTTC.

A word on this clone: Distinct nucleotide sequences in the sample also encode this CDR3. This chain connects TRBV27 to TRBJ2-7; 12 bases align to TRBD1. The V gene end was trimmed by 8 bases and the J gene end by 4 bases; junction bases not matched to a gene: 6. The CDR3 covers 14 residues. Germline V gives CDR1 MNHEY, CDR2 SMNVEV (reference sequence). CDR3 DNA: TGTGCCAGCCGTCCGGGACAGGGGGCGTACGAGCAGTACTTC. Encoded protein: CASRPGQGAYEQYF.

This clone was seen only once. The CDR3 protein is CASSPTTGWDTEAFF. The CDR3 region has the DNA TGTGCCAGTAGTCCGACGACAGGGTGGGACACTGAAGCTTTCTTT. This chain joins TRBV19 and TRBJ1-1; TRBD1 aligns across 7 bases. The CDR3 sequence is 15 residues long. The V gene's germline CDR1 is LNHDA and CDR2 SQIVND (reference sequence). The ends lost 5 bases at V and 3 bases at J; junction bases unmatched: 9.

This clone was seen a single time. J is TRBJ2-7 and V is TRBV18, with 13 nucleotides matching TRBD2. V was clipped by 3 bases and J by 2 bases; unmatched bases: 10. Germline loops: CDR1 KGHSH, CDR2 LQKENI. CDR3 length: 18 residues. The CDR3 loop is CASSPGLAGASGTYEQYF. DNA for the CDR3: TGTGCCAGCTCACCCGGACTAGCGGGAGCCTCGGGGACCTACGAGCAGTACTTC.

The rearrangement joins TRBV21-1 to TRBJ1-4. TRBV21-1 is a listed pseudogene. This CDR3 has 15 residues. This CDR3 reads CASSTISRNNEKLFF. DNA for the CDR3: TGTGCCAGCAGCACGATAAGCCGTAATAATGAAAAACTGTTTTTT.

The CDR3 sequence is CASSLGGLLYNEQFF. The CDR3 region has the DNA TGTGCCAGCAGCCTCGGGGGGTTACTGTACAATGAGCAGTTCTTC. The chain uses TRBV7-9 and TRBJ2-1; 7 positions match TRBD2. Germline V gene sequence: CDR1 SEHNR, CDR2 FQNEAQ (reference sequence). Germline trimming cut 5 bases from V and 4 bases from J; bases unmatched to any gene: 8. The CDR3 is 15 residues long.

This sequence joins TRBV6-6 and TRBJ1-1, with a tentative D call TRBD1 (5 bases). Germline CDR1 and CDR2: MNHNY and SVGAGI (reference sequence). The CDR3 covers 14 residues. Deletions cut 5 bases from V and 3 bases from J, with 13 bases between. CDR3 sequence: CASSPRTYDTEAFF. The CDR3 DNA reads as TGTGCCAGCAGTCCCAGGACATACGACACTGAAGCTTTCTTT.

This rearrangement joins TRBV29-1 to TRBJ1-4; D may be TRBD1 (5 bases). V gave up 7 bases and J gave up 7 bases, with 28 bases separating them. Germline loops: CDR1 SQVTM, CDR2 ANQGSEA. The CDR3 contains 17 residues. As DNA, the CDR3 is TGCAGCGCAGGGTGCGGGCCACTTGCGGGTATACGTGAAAAACTGTTTTTT. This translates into CSAGCGPLAGIREKLFF.

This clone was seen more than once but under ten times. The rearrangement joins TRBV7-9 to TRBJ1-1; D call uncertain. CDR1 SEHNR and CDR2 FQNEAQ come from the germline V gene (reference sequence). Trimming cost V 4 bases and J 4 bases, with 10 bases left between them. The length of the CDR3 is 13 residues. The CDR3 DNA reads TGTGCCAGCAGCTCACCGATGGGCACTGAAGCTTTCTTT. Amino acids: CASSSPMGTEAFF.

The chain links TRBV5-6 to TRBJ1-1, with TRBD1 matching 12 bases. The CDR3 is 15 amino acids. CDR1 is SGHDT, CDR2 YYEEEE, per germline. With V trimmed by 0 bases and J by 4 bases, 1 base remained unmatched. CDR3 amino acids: CASSLGDRGLTEAFF. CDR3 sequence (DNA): TGTGCCAGCAGCTTGGGGGACAGGGGGCTCACTGAAGCTTTCTTT.

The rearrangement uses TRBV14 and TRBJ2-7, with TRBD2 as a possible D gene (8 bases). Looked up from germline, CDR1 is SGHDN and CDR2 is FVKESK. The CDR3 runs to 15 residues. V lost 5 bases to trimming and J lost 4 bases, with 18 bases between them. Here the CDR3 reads CASSEGGGRSYEQYF. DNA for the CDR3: TGTGCCAGCAGCGAAGGGGGCGGGAGGTCGTACGAGCAGTACTTC.